These 19 T cell receptor beta chains came from one sample sequenced in a study of cytomegalovirus exposure and HLA in healthy donors. The protocol was immunoSEQ multiplex PCR, while the TCRdb copy is restricted to in-frame clones and leaves out a portion. The sample lists 200,000 to 250,000 clones; 85% to 95% were seen once. The sequenced sample consisted of PBMCs. The receptor set was obtained from a woman under 30 in good health and CMV-seronegative.

Concerning this clone: A read error may account for a junction end that differs from germline. The chain employs TRBV4-1 and TRBJ1-3; D remains ambiguous. This CDR3 is 18 amino acids long. Germline CDR1 MGHRA, CDR2 YSYEKL. The CDR3 protein is CASSQAVREISSGNTIYF. The CDR3 region has the DNA TGCGCCAGCAGTCAAGCTGTCCGGGAAATCAGCTCTGGAAACACCATATATTTT.

The genes are TRBV9 and TRBJ1-6; D gene uncertain. CDR1 SGDLS and CDR2 YYNGEE come from the germline V gene. V was shortened by 2 bases and J by 7 bases, with 13 bases between the two germline ends. The CDR3 has 15 amino acids. As DNA, the CDR3 is TGTGCCAGCAGCGTTGGTCACGGGAGGAATTCACCCCTCCACTTT. This gives the protein CASSVGHGRNSPLHF.

The chain carries TRBV5-4 and TRBJ2-7; D gene ambiguous. Germline CDR1 and CDR2: SGHNT and YYREEE (reference sequence). V was clipped by 4 bases and J by 5 bases, with 13 bases between them. The length of the CDR3 is 13 residues. The CDR3 nucleotides read TGTGCCAGCAGCCAAGCCGACATCCACGAGCAGTACTTC. Translated: CASSQADIHEQYF.

This chain connects TRBV6-6 to TRBJ2-7, with 11 nucleotides matching TRBD2. V shed 6 bases and J 6 bases; nucleotides not matched to a gene: 13. Per germline, CDR1 MNHNY and CDR2 SVGAGI (reference sequence). This CDR3 has 16 amino acids. The CDR3 is CASRKTLLAGEVEQYF. The CDR3 nucleotides read TGTGCCAGCAGGAAGACGTTACTAGCGGGAGAGGTCGAGCAGTACTTC.

The J gene is TRBJ2-3, the V gene TRBV12-5, with no clear D. This CDR3 comprises 12 residues. Trimming pared 2 bases from V and 5 bases from J, leaving 5 bases between. Germline V gives CDR1 LGHNT, CDR2 FRNRAP. CDR3 in amino acids: CASGLSIDTQYF. The CDR3 coding sequence is TGTGCTAGTGGTTTGTCTATAGATACGCAGTATTTT. The entire variable domain, with the rest obtained from reference TRBV12-5 and TRBJ2-3, is as follows: DARVTQTPRHKVTEMGQEVTMRCQPILGHNTVFWYRQTMMQGLELLAYFRNRAPLDDSGMPKDRFSAEMPDATLATLKIQPSEPRDSAVYFCASGLSIDTQYFGPGTRLTVL.

This chain links TRBV5-6 with TRBJ2-7; 11 nucleotides agree with TRBD2. The germline CDR1 and CDR2 sequences are SGHDT and YYEEEE. The CDR3 is 16 amino acids. V lost 4 bases to trimming and J lost 2 bases; unmatched junction nucleotides: 8. The DNA for the CDR3 is TGTGCCAGCAGCCCCCGACTAGCGGGGAATCCCTACGAGCAGTACTTC. This encodes CASSPRLAGNPYEQYF.

This chain uses TRBV27 with TRBJ2-2, with 8 bases identical to TRBD1. V lost 6 bases and J lost 1; bases outside the gene matches: 10. Looked up from germline, CDR1 is MNHEY and CDR2 is SMNVEV (reference sequence). The CDR3 is 17 amino acids. CDR3 nucleotide sequence: TGTGCCAGCAGAGCAACAACAGGGGGACTGAACACCGGGGAGCTGTTTTTT. It specifies CASRATTGGLNTGELFF.

The J gene is TRBJ1-1, the V gene TRBV6-1; 10 bases are shared with TRBD1. Germline V gene sequence: CDR1 MNHNS, CDR2 SASEGT. V lost 4 bases and J lost 1; bases outside the gene matches: 3. The CDR3 has 15 residues. The chain's CDR3 is CASSARTGGNTEAFF. DNA for the CDR3: TGTGCCAGCAGTGCTCGGACAGGGGGGAACACTGAAGCTTTCTTT.

The CDR3, as DNA: TGTGCCTGGAGTGGGCAGGGGCGAGTTGACTATGGCTACACCTTC. Translating it yields CAWSGQGRVDYGYTF. This chain links TRBV30 with TRBJ1-2, with D tentatively TRBD1 (6 bases). Germline V gene data show CDR1 as GTSNPN and CDR2 as SVGIG (reference sequence). The CDR3 has 15 residues. V shed 1 base and J shed 3 bases, with 15 bases lying between them. Looking up the rest from reference TRBV30 and TRBJ1-2 gives the full variable domain: SQTIHQWPATLVQPVGSPLSLECTVEGTSNPNLYWYRQAAGRGLQLLFYSVGIGQISSEVPQNLSASRPQDRQFILSSKKLLLSDSGFYLCAWSGQGRVDYGYTFGSGTRLTVV.

This chain links TRBV28 with TRBJ1-5, with a possible D match to TRBD1 (5 bases). CDR3 length: 17 amino acids. Trimming stripped 6 bases from V and 5 bases from J, with 23 bases between. Per the germline V gene, CDR1 is MDHEN and CDR2 is SYDVKM. CDR3 nucleotides: TGTGCCAGCAGAGCCTCGGGACGCCAGGAGGGCGATCAGCCCCAGCATTTT. Protein product: CASRASGRQEGDQPQHF. Full variable domain (missing parts from reference TRBV28 and TRBJ1-5): DVKVTQSSRYLVKRTGEKVFLECVQDMDHENMFWYRQDPGLGLRLIYFSYDVKMKEKGDIPEGYSVSREKKERFSLILESASTNQTSMYLCASRASGRQEGDQPQHFGDGTRLSIL.

CDR3 coding DNA: TGTGCCAGCAGCCTCCAGGGGGCTGAATTTCGGGTCGAGCAGTACTTC. Its translation is CASSLQGAEFRVEQYF. J is TRBJ2-7 and V is TRBV7-2; TRBD1 matches at 8 bases. The CDR3 contains 16 residues. From germline, CDR1 is SGHTA and CDR2 FQGNSA. V shed 5 bases, J shed 6 bases, and the junction held 15 bases outside the gene matches.

The rearrangement uses TRBV5-6 and TRBJ2-1, with 10 bases fitting TRBD2. V shed 3 bases and J 4 bases; nucleotides not matched to a gene: 4. Per the germline V gene, CDR1 is SGHDT and CDR2 is YYEEEE. This CDR3 has 15 amino acids. The CDR3 loop is CASSSGLAVYNEQFF. In DNA form, the CDR3 reads TGTGCCAGCAGCTCTGGACTAGCGGTATACAATGAGCAGTTCTTC.

The chain employs TRBV30 and TRBJ1-1; D is unresolved. The germline V and J ends were trimmed by 2 bases and 1 base, with 8 bases remaining between them. In germline, CDR1 is GTSNPN, CDR2 SVGIG (reference sequence). This CDR3 region has 13 residues. This chain's CDR3 is CAWSPRKNTEAFF. The CDR3 DNA reads TGTGCCTGGAGTCCCAGAAAGAACACTGAAGCTTTCTTT.

CDR3 coding DNA: TGTGCCAGCAGCCCCAGCGGGATACCGACAGATACGCAGTATTTT. It codes for CASSPSGIPTDTQYF. The gene calls are TRBV9 and TRBJ2-3; 7 bases are a match to TRBD2. V lost 4 bases to trimming and J lost 3 bases; unmatched junction nucleotides: 8. CDR1 and CDR2 from the germline V gene are SGDLS and YYNGEE. This CDR3 region has 15 residues.

This clone came up once. The rearrangement links TRBV6-5 to TRBJ2-7; D is possibly TRBD2 (5 bases). The CDR3 spans 13 residues. Trimming shortened V by 2 bases and J by 0 bases, and 5 bases separated the two germline ends. Germline assignment: CDR1 MNHEY and CDR2 SVGAGI. The CDR3, as DNA: TGTGCCAGCAGTTACCGGGACTCCTACGAGCAGTACTTC. Translated, it gives CASSYRDSYEQYF.

This chain connects TRBV28 to TRBJ1-1, with D maybe TRBD1 (5 bases). This CDR3 region has 15 residues. V was cut by 4 bases and J by 4 bases, with 16 bases left in between. Germline loops: CDR1 MDHEN, CDR2 SYDVKM. In nucleotides, the CDR3 is TGTGCCAGCAGTTCGCCACCCGACGGGGGCACTGAAGCTTTCTTT. Its translation: CASSSPPDGGTEAFF.

V is TRBV7-2 and J is TRBJ2-7; 10 bases are a match to TRBD1. The V and J ends lost 1 base and 7 bases, in that order; junction bases with no gene match: 10. The CDR3 extends over 16 amino acids. Germline CDR1 SGHTA, CDR2 FQGNSA. CDR3 loop: CASSLGGQGFPGEQYF. CDR3 sequence (DNA): TGTGCCAGCAGCTTAGGGGGACAGGGGTTCCCAGGGGAGCAGTACTTC.

The V call is TRBV5-6, the J call TRBJ2-2; the D gene is possibly TRBD2 (6 bases). Between the trimmed V and J ends, which lost 3 bases and 5 bases, there was a span of 26 bases. The CDR3 is 19 residues long. CDR1 is SGHDT, CDR2 YYEEEE, per germline. The CDR3 DNA sequence: TGTGCCAGCAGCTCGACGACTAGATCGGGACGAGGGAGGACCGGGGAGCTGTTTTTT. It specifies CASSSTTRSGRGRTGELFF.

The genes are TRBV2 and TRBJ1-4; D is undetermined. V was clipped by 10 bases and J by 8 bases, with 14 bases between them. CDR3 size: 12 residues. Germline values: CDR1 SNHLY, CDR2 FYNNEI. The CDR3 DNA is TGTGCCACCCGGCTCAGGAAGGAAAAACTGTTTTTT. Protein: CATRLRKEKLFF.